A selection of T cell receptor beta chains follows, all from one sample in a study of cytotoxic CD8 clonotypes in ibrutinib-treated CLL. Generated by immunoSEQ multiplex PCR, the TCRdb table keeps only in-frame clones and is missing some. The sample has more than 55,000 clones, approximately 71% seen once. The sequenced sample was PBMCs, obtained after 12 months of ibrutinib treatment. Every receptor here comes from a human donor with chronic lymphocytic leukemia. The CDR3 runs from the conserved cysteine through the conserved F or W. A D gene is named only where the DNA matches it firmly. Not every row has a clone size; where given, it reads once, few, many or a size class.

J gene: TRBJ2-7
V gene: TRBV28
clone size: .
CDR3 length: 16
D gene: TRBD1
CDR3 DNA: TGTGCCAGCAGTCTCCGCTTGGGACAGGGACTCCCAGGGCAGTACTTC
CDR3 protein: CASSLRLGQGLPGQYF

J gene: TRBJ1-1
V gene: TRBV2
clone size: .
CDR3 length: 13
D gene: .
CDR3 DNA: TGTGCCAGCACTAAAGGTGAGGGCACTGAAGCTTTCTTT
CDR3 protein: CASTKGEGTEAFF

J gene: TRBJ1-2
V gene: TRBV28
clone size: few
CDR3 length: 16
D gene: .
CDR3 DNA: TGTGCCAGCCGAAAGGACCCGAAAAGGGGAAACTATGGCTACACCTTC
CDR3 protein: CASRKDPKRGNYGYTF

J gene: TRBJ1-4
V gene: TRBV27
clone size: .
CDR3 length: 14
D gene: .
CDR3 DNA: TGTGCCAGCAGGCGTGCAGGCCCTAATGAAAAACTGTTTTTT
CDR3 protein: CASRRAGPNEKLFF

J gene: TRBJ2-5
V gene: TRBV28
clone size: .
CDR3 length: 16
D gene: .
CDR3 DNA: TGTGCCAGCAGAGGACTGTTCTCAAGGGGGAAAGAGACCCAGTACTTC
CDR3 protein: CASRGLFSRGKETQYF

J gene: TRBJ2-5
V gene: TRBV7-3
clone size: .
CDR3 length: 14
D gene: TRBD1
CDR3 DNA: TGTGCCAGCAGCCCTACAGGGGTCGCCGAGACCCAGTACTTC
CDR3 protein: CASSPTGVAETQYF

J gene: TRBJ1-1
V gene: TRBV4-1
clone size: .
CDR3 length: 13
D gene: .
CDR3 DNA: TGCGCCAGCAGCCAAGATCTGGGGGGAGTAGCTTTCTTT
CDR3 protein: CASSQDLGGVAFF

J gene: TRBJ1-4
V gene: TRBV6-1
clone size: .
CDR3 length: 17
D gene: TRBD1
CDR3 DNA: TGTGCCAGCAGTGAAGCCCGTGCCGGGACAGGGACTGAAAAACTGTTTTTT
CDR3 protein: CASSEARAGTGTEKLFF

J gene: TRBJ2-7
V gene: TRBV2
clone size: few
CDR3 length: 14
D gene: TRBD2
CDR3 DNA: TGTGCCAGCAGTGTTGAGCGGGAGGGCCACGAGCAGTACTTC
CDR3 protein: CASSVEREGHEQYF

J gene: TRBJ2-4
V gene: TRBV27
clone size: .
CDR3 length: 19
D gene: .
CDR3 DNA: TGTGCCAGCAGTTTATCGAAGCGACTGGGGGGCGGACCATGGGACATTCAGTACTTC
CDR3 protein: CASSLSKRLGGGPWDIQYF